This TCR beta chain is from a study of blood T cell repertoires in COVID-19 (dated by TCRdb to 2019 to 2021). With regard to the full study: Samples covering the acute and convalescent phases of COVID-19 were provided by collaborators in the United States, Italy and Spain. The prospective study material was composed of cDNA or gDNA derived from T cells, B-cell-depleted T cells, or PBMCs. The dataset comprised deeply sampled blood TCRbeta repertoires from subjects exposed to, actively infected with, or recovered from COVID-19. The repertoires were released in a freely available public database intended as a resource for research on the immune response to SARS-CoV-2. Samples came from the ongoing ImmuneRACE study (first 160 participants) plus 1,254 subjects from 6 global collaborators. The sample metadata nearly always contained a de-identified subject ID, COVID-19 status, age in years and sex. Where HLA class I and class II types were available, the types were taken from metadata supplied by the sample provider, not from assay-based typing. What the research found in general, with its limitations: The quantity of clinical and demographic metadata differed by source and by participant and was supplied without curation.

TCRbeta CDR3 regions were amplified from genomic DNA using the immunoSEQ Assay, a bias-controlled multiplex PCR. The authors processed their data as follows. The number of nucleated cells in each sample was estimated from the amplification of reference gene primers within the assay. To quantify the absolute abundance of each unique TCRbeta CDR3 rearrangement, sequence reads were collapsed and filtered. Productive Simpson clonality was computed per sample as the square root of Simpson's diversity index over productive rearrangements. TCRdb obtained this table from immuneACCESS and retained in-frame rearrangements with V and J assigned. These tables miss some clones; where compared with another copy, unresolved V genes account for less than half of the shortfall, and the remainder is unexplained. That table gives V, J and clone size, and the DNA gave D and trimming. In all, the sample holds 150,000 to 250,000 clones, and around 94% of those were seen once. Clones ranked in the top ten supply approximately 0.8% of the sample.

From cysteine to phenylalanine, the CDR3 is 15 amino acids long. Just the 45-base CDR3 DNA is kept, in frame starting at base 1. According to the germline V gene, CDR1 reads SGHRS and CDR2 reads YFSETQ. Trimming at the junction amounts to 1 base on V and 3 bases on J, and the germline ends lie 13 bases apart. Worth noting for this clone: The target of this receptor is not known. One base away there is no much larger clone; base qualities are not given.

One collaborating source in Seattle enrolled patients while the patients were actively infected and followed the patients over time throughout the course of disease. Whole blood was collected in K2EDTA tubes by collaborating institutions according to the institutions' own protocols. For TCRbeta analysis, collaborators shipped samples as frozen whole blood, isolated PBMCs, or DNA extracted from either of those sample types. Rearrangement joined TRBV5-1 to TRBJ1-1; a weak D assignment points to TRBD1 (5 bases agree). The sequence was obtained from a man aged 30-40 years with COVID-19, enrolled during active disease. Sequenced sample: peripheral blood. For the CDR3, the sequence is CASSLNRGWDTEAFF. The sequenced DNA is TGCGCCAGCAGCTTGAATCGGGGGTGGGACACTGAAGCTTTCTTT.